Each of the 27 T cell receptor beta chains below was sequenced from the same sample in a study of cytomegalovirus exposure and HLA in healthy donors. PCR amplification relied on 60 Vbeta primers (plus 13 Jbeta primers). TCRdb's table, derived via immunoSEQ multiplex PCR, lists solely in-frame clones and lacks some. Its listing shows 200,000 to 250,000 clones. Specimen: PBMCs. The source of these receptors is a young woman in good health and CMV-seropositive.

V gene TRBV10-3 combines with J gene TRBJ2-3; the D gene is possibly TRBD1 (6 bases). This CDR3 has 16 amino acids. Germline CDR1 reads ENHRY; CDR2 reads SYGVKD. Trimming removed 2 bases at V and 2 bases at J, with 14 bases between. The CDR3 sequence is CAISESTQGYTDTQYF. The CDR3 DNA is TGTGCCATCAGTGAGAGCACACAGGGATACACAGATACGCAGTATTTT.

This chain joins TRBV7-2 and TRBJ2-6; D ambiguous. CDR3 length: 14 residues. Germline-derived CDR1 and CDR2 are SGHTA and FQGNSA. Trimming took off 6 bases at V and 2 bases at J, with 8 bases between the two ends. The CDR3 is CASRVVTGANVLTF. CDR3 nucleotide sequence: TGTGCCAGCAGGGTAGTGACTGGGGCCAACGTCCTGACTTTC. Supplemented by reference TRBV7-2 and TRBJ2-6, the full variable domain reads GAGVSQSPSNKVTEKGKDVELRCDPISGHTALYWYRQSLGQGLEFLIYFQGNSAPDKSGLPSDRFSAERTGGSVSTLTIQRTQQEDSAVYLCASRVVTGANVLTFGAGSRLTVL.

This chain joins TRBV4-1 and TRBJ2-7; D unresolved. This CDR3 is built from 15 residues. V lost 4 bases and J 0 bases, leaving 13 bases between the germline ends. Looked up from germline, CDR1 is MGHRA and CDR2 is YSYEKL. The CDR3 nucleotides are TGCGCCAGCAGCCCCCGTCCCGCTAGCTCCTACGAGCAGTACTTC. Translating it yields CASSPRPASSYEQYF.

This chain uses TRBV30 with TRBJ1-2; D is ambiguous. Germline CDR1 and CDR2: GTSNPN and SVGIG (reference sequence). The CDR3 loop spans 14 amino acids. Deletions cut 0 bases from V and 3 bases from J, with 11 bases between. This chain's CDR3 is CAWSVGVGDYGYTF. In nucleotides, the CDR3 is TGTGCCTGGAGTGTCGGGGTAGGAGACTATGGCTACACCTTC.

The chain is built from TRBV28 and TRBJ1-2, with 10 bases identical to TRBD1. V shed 7 bases and J 8 bases; nucleotides not matched to a gene: 7. This CDR3 spans 13 amino acids. Germline assignment: CDR1 MDHEN and CDR2 SYDVKM. CDR3 nucleotides: TGTGCCAGCACCACCGACAGGGGGCGAGGCTACACCTTC. It specifies CASTTDRGRGYTF.

CDR3 in amino acids: CASSSEGRETQYF. The CDR3, as DNA: TGTGCCAGCAGCTCGGAGGGCAGGGAGACCCAGTACTTC. The V gene is TRBV7-2, the J gene TRBJ2-5, with D perhaps matching TRBD2 (6 bases). Looked up from germline, CDR1 is SGHTA and CDR2 is FQGNSA. Trimming cost V 4 bases and J 5 bases, with 11 bases left between them. The CDR3 length is 13 residues.

This CDR3 reads CATSRTSGGYNEQFF. CDR3 DNA: TGTGCCACCTCCCGGACTAGCGGGGGATACAATGAGCAGTTCTTC. The chain employs TRBV27 and TRBJ2-1, with 13 positions matching TRBD2. The CDR3 length is 15 residues. The germline V gene has CDR1 MNHEY and CDR2 SMNVEV (reference sequence). The trim removed 10 bases at V and 4 bases at J, leaving 7 bases unmatched.

Regarding this clone: This CDR3 is also generated by other DNA sequences in the sample. The rearrangement links TRBV27 to TRBJ2-6; D is unclear. The CDR3 spans 15 residues. Trimming shortened V by 3 bases and J by 0 bases, and 6 bases separated the two germline ends. The germline CDR1 and CDR2 sequences are MNHEY and SMNVEV (reference sequence). CDR3 amino acids: CASSLVYSGANVLTF. For the CDR3, the DNA is TGTGCCAGCAGTTTGGTCTACTCTGGGGCCAACGTCCTGACTTTC.

This chain connects TRBV7-8 to TRBJ2-7, with D possibly TRBD1 on 6 matching bases. CDR3 length: 15 amino acids. Per the germline V gene, CDR1 is SGHVS and CDR2 is FQNEAQ. Trimming cost V 1 base and J 3 bases, with 13 bases left between them. The CDR3 DNA reads TGTGCCAGCAGCTTAGGCCGGGACACCATCTACGAGCAGTACTTC. Its protein is CASSLGRDTIYEQYF. Complete variable domain (other parts from reference TRBV7-8 and TRBJ2-7): GAGVSQSPRYKVAKRGQDVALRCDPISGHVSLFWYQQALGQGPEFLTYFQNEAQLDKSGLPSDRFFAERPEGSVSTLKIQRTQQEDSAVYLCASSLGRDTIYEQYFGPGTRLTVT.

The V and J genes are TRBV18 and TRBJ2-7, with a tentative D call TRBD1 (6 bases). There are 15 residues in the CDR3. Germline CDR1 reads KGHSH; CDR2 reads LQKENI. The V gene lost 3 bases and the J gene lost 0 bases, with 12 bases spanning the gap. The DNA for the CDR3 is TGTGCCAGCTCACCTCGACAGGAAGTCTCCTACGAGCAGTACTTC. Amino acids: CASSPRQEVSYEQYF.

DNA for the CDR3: TGCGCCAGCAGCTTGGCCCACAGGGAAGGTTCACCCCTCCACTTT. Translated, it gives CASSLAHREGSPLHF. The V gene is TRBV5-1, the J gene TRBJ1-6, with D possibly TRBD1 on 6 matching bases. The CDR3 length is 15 residues. V shed 0 bases and J shed 9 bases, with 13 bases lying between them. The germline CDR1 and CDR2 sequences are SGHRS and YFSETQ.

The rearrangement uses TRBV7-6 and TRBJ1-2; D is uncertain. CDR1 is SGHVS, CDR2 FNYEAQ, per germline. This CDR3 is 16 amino acids long. Trimming removed 5 bases from V and 8 bases from J, with 24 bases in between. CDR3 nucleotide sequence: TGTGCCAGCAGCCCAGACGGGGAAGCAAGGGAGTACGGCTACACCTTC. It is translated as CASSPDGEAREYGYTF.

The chain recombines TRBV5-1 with TRBJ2-3; the match to TRBD2 covers 7 bases. After removal of 4 bases from V and 4 bases from J, the junction contained 6 bases not matched to a gene. CDR1 and CDR2 (germline): SGHRS, YFSETQ. The CDR3 covers 14 residues. CDR3 DNA sequence: TGCGCCAGCAGCCTACAGACTAGCTCAGATACGCAGTATTTT. Translating it yields CASSLQTSSDTQYF.

This chain links TRBV30 with TRBJ1-1; D call uncertain. Deletions cut 3 bases from V and 5 bases from J, with 13 bases between. The germline V gene has CDR1 GTSNPN and CDR2 SVGIG (reference sequence). The CDR3 runs 13 residues. CDR3 protein: CAWRSRRDTEAFF. The CDR3 DNA is TGTGCCTGGAGGTCCAGGCGGGATACTGAAGCTTTCTTT.

The chain is built from TRBV29-1 and TRBJ2-5; the D is unclear. The CDR3 runs to 11 residues. Per the germline V gene, CDR1 is SQVTM and CDR2 is ANQGSEA. V was trimmed by 2 bases and J by 5 bases, leaving 6 bases between them. The CDR3 reads CSVERRETQYF. Written as DNA, the CDR3 is TGCAGCGTTGAACGGCGGGAGACCCAGTACTTC.

The V and J genes are TRBV27 and TRBJ2-3; 9 bases line up with TRBD2. V lost 6 bases, J lost 0 bases, and 4 bases stayed unmatched. Germline lookup yields CDR1 MNHEY and CDR2 SMNVEV (reference sequence). This CDR3 has 15 amino acids. CDR3 loop: CASRATSGSTDTQYF. The CDR3 DNA is TGTGCCAGCAGGGCGACTAGCGGTAGCACAGATACGCAGTATTTT.

This chain links TRBV10-3 with TRBJ1-1; maybe TRBD1 (5 bases). Germline V CDR1 and CDR2: ENHRY, SYGVKD. V gave up 3 bases and J gave up 1 base, with 12 bases separating them. The CDR3 extends over 15 amino acids. As DNA, the CDR3 is TGTGCCATCAGTGAAGGGGTTGCTGCGAACACTGAAGCTTTCTTT. Its protein is CAISEGVAANTEAFF.

V usage is TRBV6-5 and J usage is TRBJ1-6; D is uncertain. There are 16 residues in the CDR3. Germline V CDR1 and CDR2: MNHEY, SVGAGI. The V and J ends lost 2 bases and 2 bases respectively, with 10 bases between them. For the CDR3, the DNA is TGTGCCAGCAGTTACGTTTCGGGAACCTATAATTCACCCCTCCACTTT. Translating gives CASSYVSGTYNSPLHF.

The V and J genes are TRBV19 and TRBJ2-3; TRBD2 agrees at 10 bases. J lost 6 bases, V lost 4 bases, and 10 bases had no gene match. Germline CDR1 and CDR2: LNHDA and SQIVND (reference sequence). The CDR3 extends over 16 amino acids. CDR3 residues: CASSRDVLAGEDTQYF. In DNA form, the CDR3 reads TGTGCCAGTAGTAGGGATGTTCTAGCGGGGGAGGATACGCAGTATTTT.

The chain employs TRBV29-1 and TRBJ1-3; no reliable D call. V was trimmed by 4 bases and J by 0 bases, leaving 10 bases between them. Germline V gives CDR1 SQVTM, CDR2 ANQGSEA. The CDR3 runs to 14 residues. Written as DNA, the CDR3 is TGCAGCGTTGTAGAATACAGCTCTGGAAACACCATATATTTT. It translates to CSVVEYSSGNTIYF.

J is TRBJ2-3 and V is TRBV19; possibly TRBD2 for D (6 bases). This CDR3 region has 13 residues. Trimming took 11 bases from V and 1 from J, leaving 13 bases between them. Germline V lookup: CDR1 LNHDA, CDR2 SQIVND (reference sequence). CDR3 residues: CASSGYRTDTQYF. The CDR3 DNA reads TGTGCCTCGAGCGGGTATCGCACAGATACGCAGTATTTT.

The V call is TRBV6-5, the J call TRBJ2-7; TRBD1 matches 7 bases. Trimming removed 1 base from V and 5 bases from J; junction bases left unmatched: 8. The CDR3 has 15 residues. From germline, CDR1 is MNHEY and CDR2 SVGAGI. This chain's CDR3 is CASSYYADRADEQYF. CDR3 nucleotide sequence: TGTGCCAGCAGTTACTATGCCGACAGGGCCGACGAGCAGTACTTC.

This chain connects TRBV7-6 to TRBJ1-5; unclear D gene. From germline, CDR1 is SGHVS and CDR2 FNYEAQ. V was shortened by 5 bases and J by 9 bases, with 17 bases between the two germline ends. This CDR3 has 14 amino acids. This CDR3 is CASSPSSYYSPQHF. CDR3 bases: TGTGCCAGCAGCCCATCCTCATATTACTCGCCCCAGCATTTT.

The V and J genes are TRBV6-5 and TRBJ2-1, with D maybe TRBD1 (6 bases). V was trimmed by 1 base and J by 6 bases, leaving 13 bases between them. The CDR3 sequence is 15 residues long. Germline V gives CDR1 MNHEY, CDR2 SVGAGI. The CDR3 loop is CASSYWGTGPNEQFF. DNA for the CDR3: TGTGCCAGCAGTTACTGGGGAACAGGGCCCAATGAGCAGTTCTTC.

The genes are TRBV7-8 and TRBJ1-5; D gene unclear. The germline gives CDR1 SGHVS, CDR2 FQNEAQ. CDR3 length: 16 residues. The V gene lost 2 bases and the J gene lost 4 bases, with 15 bases spanning the gap. The CDR3 DNA follows: TGTGCCAGCAGCTTAATACCAGACCCGAGGAATCAGCCCCAGCATTTT. Translating it yields CASSLIPDPRNQPQHF.

The J gene is TRBJ1-3, the V gene TRBV6-5, with D tentatively TRBD1 (5 bases). CDR1 is MNHEY and CDR2 is SVGAGI in the germline V gene. This CDR3 region has 13 residues. Trimming left V 6 bases short and J 8 bases short, with 14 bases between. The CDR3 nucleotides read TGTGCCAGCAGCGGGCAGGGAGGGCACACCATATATTTT. It codes for CASSGQGGHTIYF.

This chain joins TRBV28 and TRBJ1-2; TRBD1 might be the D (5 bases). The germline CDR1 and CDR2 sequences are MDHEN and SYDVKM. The CDR3 covers 14 residues. Deletions cut 4 bases from V and 4 bases from J, with 13 bases between. CDR3 sequence reads: CASSSQDGGYGYTF. Written as DNA, the CDR3 is TGTGCCAGCAGTTCCCAGGACGGGGGCTATGGCTACACCTTC.